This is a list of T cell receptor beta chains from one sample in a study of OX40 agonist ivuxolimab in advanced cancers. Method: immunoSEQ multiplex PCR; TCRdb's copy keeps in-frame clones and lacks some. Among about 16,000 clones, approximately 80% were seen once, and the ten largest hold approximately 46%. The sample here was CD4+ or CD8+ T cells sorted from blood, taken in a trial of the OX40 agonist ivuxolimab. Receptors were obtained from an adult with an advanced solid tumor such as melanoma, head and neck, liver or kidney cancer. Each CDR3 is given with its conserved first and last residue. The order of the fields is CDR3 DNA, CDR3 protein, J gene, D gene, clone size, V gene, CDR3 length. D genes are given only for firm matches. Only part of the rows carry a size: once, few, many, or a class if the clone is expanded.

TGTGCCAGCAGCCCCCAGACCGTAGACACCGGGGAGCTGTTTTTT	CASSPQTVDTGELFF	TRBJ2-2	NA	once	TRBV7-9	15
TGCGCCAGCAGCCAAGAAGGAAGGGCAGGGGGAAATGAAAAACTGTTTTTT	CASSQEGRAGGNEKLFF	TRBJ1-4	TRBD1	NA	TRBV4-3	17
TGCGCCAGCAGCCGAGAGGTTCGGGCGGGACGGGACGGGGAGCTGTTTTTT	CASSREVRAGRDGELFF	TRBJ2-2	NA	NA	TRBV4-3	17
TGTGCCAGCAGCCCCCTAAGGGGGGAGGATACGCAGTATTTT	CASSPLRGEDTQYF	TRBJ2-3	NA	NA	TRBV7-9	14
TGTGCCAGCAGCCCCGGACAGGGGGGACCCTACAATGAGCAGTTCTTC	CASSPGQGGPYNEQFF	TRBJ2-1	TRBD1	once	TRBV7-6	16
TGTGCCAGTCGGCCGGGGTCCTCCTACGAGCAGTACTTC	CASRPGSSYEQYF	TRBJ2-7	NA	NA	TRBV7-8	13
TGTGCCACCAGCAGAGATCGGCCGGGAGACAATGAGCAGTTCTTC	CATSRDRPGDNEQFF	TRBJ2-1	NA	NA	TRBV15	15
TGTGCCAGCAGCCCCCCTGGGACAGACTACGAGCAGTACTTC	CASSPPGTDYEQYF	TRBJ2-7	TRBD1	NA	TRBV5-4	14
TGTGCCAGCAGCGTAGAGGAAAGCCTAGCGGGAGTCTACGAGCAGTACTTC	CASSVEESLAGVYEQYF	TRBJ2-7	TRBD2	NA	TRBV9	17
TGTGCCAGCAGCGCGGGACTAGCCTCCTACGAGCAGTACTTC	CASSAGLASYEQYF	TRBJ2-7	TRBD2	NA	TRBV11-2	14
TGTGCCAGCAGCGTAGGGGGACTACCCTACAATGAGCAGTTCTTC	CASSVGGLPYNEQFF	TRBJ2-1	TRBD2	NA	TRBV9	15
TGTGCCAGCAGTGTGGACAGGGGGGTCGACGAGCAGTACTTC	CASSVDRGVDEQYF	TRBJ2-7	TRBD1	NA	TRBV6-4	14
TGTGCCATCCCCCGGCACGGGGGAGGGCCATTCGGGGAGCTGTTTTTT	CAIPRHGGGPFGELFF	TRBJ2-2	TRBD2	once	TRBV13	16
TGTGCCAGCAGGCTTACAGGGGCCTACGAGCAGTACTTC	CASRLTGAYEQYF	TRBJ2-7	TRBD1	once	TRBV27	13
TGTGCCAGCAGTCGGACGGACAGGGGGTTCGAGCAGTACTTC	CASSRTDRGFEQYF	TRBJ2-7	TRBD1	NA	TRBV7-2	14
TGTGCCAGCAGTGAACTGGTTTTTGATAGCAATCAGCCCCAGCATTTT	CASSELVFDSNQPQHF	TRBJ1-5	NA	NA	TRBV6-1	16
TGTGCCAGCACTACGAAACTAGGCGCGTACAATGAGCAGTTCTTC	CASTTKLGAYNEQFF	TRBJ2-1	NA	NA	TRBV6-6	15
TGTGCCAGCAGCTTAAAATCGGTGGGTTCGTCAAAACTGTTTTTT	CASSLKSVGSSKLFF	TRBJ1-4	NA	once	TRBV13	15
TGCGCCAGCAGCTTGTACGGGGCGAACACCGGGGAGCTGTTTTTT	CASSLYGANTGELFF	TRBJ2-2	NA	NA	TRBV5-1	15
TGTGCCAGCAGCTCAACTAATGAGCAGTTCTTC	CASSSTNEQFF	TRBJ2-1	NA	medium-sized	TRBV11-2	11
TGTGCCACCAGCAGAGGGGCAGGGAACTTTGGGTACGAGCAGTACTTC	CATSRGAGNFGYEQYF	TRBJ2-7	NA	NA	TRBV15	16
TGTGCCAGCAGTACATGGACAGGAGAAGAGACCCAGTACTTC	CASSTWTGEETQYF	TRBJ2-5	TRBD1	NA	TRBV27	14
TGTGCCAGCAGAGGAACAGGGTACGGCTATGGCTACACCTTC	CASRGTGYGYGYTF	TRBJ1-2	NA	few	TRBV7-8	14
TGTGCCAGCAGAAACCGGGCCGGGGATGAGCAGTTCTTC	CASRNRAGDEQFF	TRBJ2-1	NA	NA	TRBV7-9	13
TGTGCCAGCAGTTACTCGGGCGGCAACACAGATACGCAGTATTTT	CASSYSGGNTDTQYF	TRBJ2-3	NA	NA	TRBV6-5	15
TGTGCCAGCAGCCCCGGGACCGGGACAGGGGATGATTATGGCTACACCTTC	CASSPGTGTGDDYGYTF	TRBJ1-2	TRBD1	NA	TRBV28	17
TGTGCCAGCAGTTATAGGGACAGGGGCTACGAGCAGTACTTC	CASSYRDRGYEQYF	TRBJ2-7	TRBD1	NA	TRBV6-1	14
TGTGCCAGCAGTTGGGCGGGCAATCAGCCCCAGCATTTT	CASSWAGNQPQHF	TRBJ1-5	NA	NA	TRBV6-5	13
TGCGCCAGCAGCCAAGATATCGGGAACACTGAAGCTTTCTTT	CASSQDIGNTEAFF	TRBJ1-1	NA	NA	TRBV4-3	14
TGTGCCAGCAGCAAAGAGGGGCTTGAGGGGGCTCTAGGCCGTGACGTTCAGCCCCAGCATTTT	CASSKEGLEGALGRDVQPQHF	TRBJ1-5	NA	NA	TRBV21-1	21
TGCAGCGTGAGGGACAGGGAAGTCTACGAGCAGTACTTC	CSVRDREVYEQYF	TRBJ2-7	TRBD1	NA	TRBV29-1	13
TGTGCCGTCACGAGCGGGTCCACTGAAGCTTTCTTT	CAVTSGSTEAFF	TRBJ1-1	NA	NA	TRBV7-9	12
TGTGCCAGCAGCTCAAACGGGGGGCGCACCCTGCACCCTGGGGCCAACGTCCTGACTTTC	CASSSNGGRTLHPGANVLTF	TRBJ2-6	NA	NA	TRBV5-5	20
TGTGCCAGCAGCTGGACTAGCGGGGGGGCGGGGGTCTTC	CASSWTSGGAGVF	TRBJ2-1	TRBD2	NA	TRBV27	13
TGCGCCAGCAGTCCGAGAGTTGACACTGAAGCTTTCTTT	CASSPRVDTEAFF	TRBJ1-1	NA	NA	TRBV4-3	13
TGTGCCAGCAGCGTATCCTCCCATTCTGGGGGGTCGGATACGCAGTATTTT	CASSVSSHSGGSDTQYF	TRBJ2-3	NA	NA	TRBV9	17
TGTGCCAGCAGCGACCCGGGACTAGCCGCCGTATCCTACAATGAGCAGTTCTTC	CASSDPGLAAVSYNEQFF	TRBJ2-1	TRBD2	NA	TRBV9	18
TGCGCCAGCAGCCAAGCTCAAGACCTCACAGATACGCAGTATTTT	CASSQAQDLTDTQYF	TRBJ2-3	NA	NA	TRBV4-3	15
TGTGCCAGCAGCTCCAAGCCAGGACTCTATGGCTACACCTTC	CASSSKPGLYGYTF	TRBJ1-2	NA	NA	TRBV7-9	14
TGTGCCAGCAGCTTAGGTGGTCAGCCCCAGCATTTT	CASSLGGQPQHF	TRBJ1-5	NA	few	TRBV7-9	12
TGTGCCAGCAGCAGGGACGGGTACGCTGAAGCTTTCTTT	CASSRDGYAEAFF	TRBJ1-1	NA	NA	TRBV7-3	13
TGTGCCAGCAGCCTAGACAGTAATGAGCAGTTCTTC	CASSLDSNEQFF	TRBJ2-1	NA	NA	TRBV7-9	12